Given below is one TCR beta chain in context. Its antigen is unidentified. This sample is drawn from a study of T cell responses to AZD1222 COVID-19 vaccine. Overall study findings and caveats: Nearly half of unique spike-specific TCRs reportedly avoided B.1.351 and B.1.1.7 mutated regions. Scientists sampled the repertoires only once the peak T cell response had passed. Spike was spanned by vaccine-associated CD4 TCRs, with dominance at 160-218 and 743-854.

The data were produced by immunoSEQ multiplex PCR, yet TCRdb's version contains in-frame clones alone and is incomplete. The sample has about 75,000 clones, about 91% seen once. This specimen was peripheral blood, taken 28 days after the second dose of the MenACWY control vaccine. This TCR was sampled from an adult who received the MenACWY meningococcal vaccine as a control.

CDR3 sequence reads: CASSPRGYQETQYF. The CDR3 DNA is TGTGCCAGCAGCCCGCGGGGGTACCAAGAGACCCAGTACTTC. The chain is built from TRBV7-2 and TRBJ2-5, with 7 positions matching TRBD2. This CDR3 has 14 residues. The junction had 3 bases not matched to a gene; V was cut back by 5 bases and J by 0 bases. Germline CDR1 reads SGHTA; CDR2 reads FQGNSA.